The 32 T cell receptor beta chains presented below share a single source sample, sequenced in a study of coeliac disease. The table came from immunoSEQ multiplex PCR; TCRdb's copy has only in-frame clones and leaves some out. In the table there are about 4,300 clones, about 61% of which are singletons. The specimen was intraepithelial lymphocytes from the gut. These receptors were collected from a human donor with active celiac disease.

V is TRBV4-3 and J is TRBJ2-3; 10 bases agree with TRBD2. Losses at the gene ends were 0 bases for V and 4 bases for J; bases not matched to a gene: 4. Germline lookup yields CDR1 LGHNA and CDR2 YSLEER. The CDR3 length is 16 residues. The DNA for the CDR3 is TGCGCCAGCAGCCAAGATTCTAGCGGGAGAGCAGATACGCAGTATTTT. Encoded protein: CASSQDSSGRADTQYF.

Worth noting for this clone: This clone may be a read error of a much larger clone one base away. The rearrangement links TRBV6-5 to TRBJ2-2; tentative D call: TRBD2 (5 bases). The CDR3 length is 15 residues. Trimming stripped 0 bases from V and 6 bases from J, with 11 bases between. CDR1 MNHEY and CDR2 SVGAGI come from the germline V gene. The CDR3 coding sequence is TGTGCCAGCAGTTACTCGACGGGAAACGCCGGGGAGCTGTTTTTT. Its translation is CASSYSTGNAGELFF.

The V call is TRBV6-5, the J call TRBJ2-5; D might be TRBD1 (6 bases). The CDR3 contains 13 residues. From germline, CDR1 is MNHEY and CDR2 SVGAGI. Trimming pared 5 bases from V and 7 bases from J, leaving 14 bases between. In DNA form, the CDR3 reads TGTGCCAGCAGTCTACAGGGATGGGGGACCCAGTACTTC. This codes for CASSLQGWGTQYF.

The rearrangement uses TRBV7-3 and TRBJ2-1; 8 bases are shared with TRBD1. Trimming cost V 6 bases and J 10 bases; bases outside gene matches: 5. CDR3 length: 12 residues. Looked up from germline, CDR1 is SGHTA and CDR2 is FQGTGA. CDR3 sequence reads: CASSSRTGEQFF. CDR3 DNA sequence: TGTGCCAGCAGTTCCCGGACAGGGGAGCAGTTCTTC.

V and J are TRBV29-1 and TRBJ2-7, with 7 positions matching TRBD1. Germline values: CDR1 SQVTM, CDR2 ANQGSEA. V was pared by 1 base and J by 4 bases, with 13 bases of the junction left unmatched. This CDR3 spans 16 amino acids. The CDR3 loop is CSVEGGPGGEIYEQYF. CDR3 bases: TGCAGCGTTGAAGGGGGGCCAGGGGGAGAAATTTACGAGCAGTACTTC.

This clone has more than one count but fewer than ten. V gene TRBV13 combines with J gene TRBJ2-1; 12 positions agree with TRBD2. Trimming removed 4 bases from V and 6 bases from J; junction bases left unmatched: 10. CDR3 length: 17 residues. Germline CDR1 is PRHDT and CDR2 is FYEKMQ (reference sequence). CDR3 coding DNA: TGTGCCAGCAGCTCCCTGGCCGGACTAGCGGGAATCAATGAGCAGTTCTTC. The encoded protein is CASSSLAGLAGINEQFF. The full variable domain, rest sourced from reference TRBV13 and TRBJ2-1, is AAGVIQSPRHLIKEKRETATLKCYPIPRHDTVYWYQQGPGQDPQFLISFYEKMQSDKGSIPDRFSAQQFSDYHSELNMSSLELGDSALYFCASSSLAGLAGINEQFFGPGTRLTVL.

The chain combines TRBV30 with TRBJ2-7; possible D gene TRBD1, 6 bases. The CDR3 loop spans 12 amino acids. Trimming cost V 3 bases and J 6 bases, with 12 bases left between them. Germline CDR1 reads GTSNPN; CDR2 reads SVGIG (reference sequence). The CDR3 bases are TGTGCCTGGAGAGGGGCAGGGGCCGAGCAGTACTTC. This encodes CAWRGAGAEQYF.

The chain is built from TRBV27 and TRBJ2-3; the match to TRBD1 covers 8 bases. Germline CDR1 MNHEY, CDR2 SMNVEV (reference sequence). The CDR3 is made up of 15 amino acids. V gave up 4 bases and J gave up 6 bases; unmatched junction bases: 9. In nucleotides, the CDR3 is TGTGCCAGCAGTTCACTGGACAGGGACGTGGATACGCAGTATTTT. Amino acids: CASSSLDRDVDTQYF.

The CDR3 sequence: CATSSYLGAREQYF. The CDR3 DNA reads TGTGCCACCAGCAGCTACCTGGGGGCGCGGGAGCAGTACTTC. The chain has TRBV15 and TRBJ2-7, with a possible D match to TRBD1 (6 bases). V was trimmed by 3 bases and J by 7 bases, leaving 16 bases between them. Germline CDR1 reads LNHNV; CDR2 reads YYDKDF (reference sequence). CDR3 length: 14 residues.

The CDR3 spells CASSPGGRATKTQYF. The CDR3 nucleotides are TGTGCCAGCAGCCCTGGCGGGAGGGCGACAAAGACCCAGTACTTC. V usage is TRBV5-4 and J usage is TRBJ2-5; 9 nucleotides agree with TRBD2. Unmatched junction bases numbered 10, after V lost 4 bases and J lost 6 bases. The germline V gene encodes CDR1 SGHNT and CDR2 YYREEE (reference sequence). CDR3 length: 15 amino acids.

V and J are TRBV19 and TRBJ2-7, with TRBD1 identical over 7 bases. The CDR3 is made up of 13 amino acids. Unmatched junction bases numbered 6, after V lost 5 bases and J lost 5 bases. The germline V gene encodes CDR1 LNHDA and CDR2 SQIVND (reference sequence). As DNA, the CDR3 is TGTGCCAGTAGTCTCGACAGGGTTGACGAGCAGTACTTC. This encodes CASSLDRVDEQYF.

This rearrangement joins TRBV4-1 to TRBJ2-1; D is possibly TRBD2 (6 bases). The germline V and J ends were trimmed by 0 bases and 10 bases, with 10 bases remaining between them. This CDR3 comprises 13 residues. Germline V lookup: CDR1 MGHRA, CDR2 YSYEKL. The CDR3 here is CASSQEAGWEQFF. CDR3 nucleotides: TGCGCCAGCAGCCAAGAGGCGGGGTGGGAGCAGTTCTTC.

This chain uses TRBV29-1 with TRBJ2-4, with 8 bases matching TRBD2. The CDR3 is 12 residues long. The germline CDR1 and CDR2 sequences are SQVTM and ANQGSEA. The ends lost 3 bases at V and 8 bases at J; junction bases unmatched: 3. CDR3 loop: CSVEAGGDIQYF. CDR3 in DNA: TGCAGCGTTGAGGCCGGGGGGGACATTCAGTACTTC.

The rearrangement joins TRBV15 to TRBJ1-5; D perhaps matches TRBD1 (5 bases). Trimming cost V 3 bases and J 6 bases, with 24 bases left between them. The CDR3 runs to 18 residues. The germline V gene has CDR1 LNHNV and CDR2 YYDKDF (reference sequence). CDR3 in amino acids: CATSSDLRRGTRVQPQHF. The DNA for the CDR3 is TGTGCCACCAGCAGTGACTTAAGGAGGGGTACCCGGGTTCAGCCCCAGCATTTT.

The J gene is TRBJ2-5, the V gene TRBV9; 8 bases agree with TRBD2. This CDR3 comprises 16 residues. Germline CDR1 is SGDLS and CDR2 is YYNGEE. The junction had 9 bases not matched to a gene; V was cut back by 0 bases and J by 5 bases. CDR3 protein: CASSVGGLAFGETQYF. The CDR3 DNA sequence: TGTGCCAGCAGCGTAGGTGGACTAGCCTTTGGGGAGACCCAGTACTTC.

The genes are TRBV30 and TRBJ1-2; D not certain. Trimming took off 8 bases at V and 10 bases at J, with 17 bases between the two ends. CDR3 length equals 11 residues. Germline loops: CDR1 GTSNPN, CDR2 SVGIG (reference sequence). The CDR3 coding sequence is TGTGCCGACCAATCCTCGCGGGACTACACCTTC. This gives the protein CADQSSRDYTF.

V usage is TRBV9 and J usage is TRBJ2-2; 11 bases map to TRBD2. Trimming at V came to 0 bases and at J to 7 bases, leaving 5 bases not matched to a gene. CDR1 SGDLS and CDR2 YYNGEE come from the germline V gene. This CDR3 contains 16 residues. The chain's CDR3 is CASSVGSSGRFGELFF. The CDR3 DNA reads TGTGCCAGCAGCGTAGGCTCTAGCGGGAGGTTCGGGGAGCTGTTTTTT.

This clone came up once. V gene TRBV7-9 combines with J gene TRBJ2-7; the D gene is possibly TRBD2 (6 bases). V lost 5 bases and J 3 bases, leaving 20 bases between the germline ends. The CDR3 contains 16 residues. The germline gives CDR1 SEHNR, CDR2 FQNEAQ (reference sequence). The CDR3 bases are TGTGCCAGCAGCAGTAAGGCATGGGGGGTGAGCTACGAGCAGTACTTC. Protein product: CASSSKAWGVSYEQYF.

The rearrangement uses TRBV7-8 and TRBJ1-2; D is unresolved. In germline, CDR1 is SGHVS, CDR2 FQNEAQ. V dropped 2 bases and J dropped 5 bases, with 21 bases sitting between them. The CDR3 runs to 17 residues. CDR3 residues: CASSLYLGPFRRYGYTF. The CDR3 nucleotides are TGTGCCAGCAGCTTATATTTAGGCCCCTTCCGGAGATATGGCTACACCTTC.

The CDR3 reads CSVGGDKNIQYF. The CDR3, as DNA: TGCAGCGTTGGCGGGGACAAAAACATTCAGTACTTC. V and J are TRBV29-1 and TRBJ2-4; D may be TRBD2 (6 bases). With 4 bases removed from V and 3 bases from J, the gap between germline ends came to 7 bases. The CDR3 totals 12 residues. CDR1 and CDR2 (germline): SQVTM, ANQGSEA.

The rearrangement links TRBV28 to TRBJ1-4; D perhaps matches TRBD1 (5 bases). V was shortened by 3 bases and J by 11 bases, with 13 bases between the two germline ends. Germline V gene lookup returns CDR1 MDHEN and CDR2 SYDVKM. CDR3 length equals 13 residues. CDR3 region: CASSLPTGLKLFF. CDR3 nucleotides: TGTGCCAGCAGTTTGCCCACAGGCCTCAAACTGTTTTTT.

Remarks on this clone: Additional DNA sequences in this sample encode the identical CDR3. This chain joins TRBV19 and TRBJ2-2; the D gene is possibly TRBD1 (5 bases). In germline, CDR1 is LNHDA, CDR2 SQIVND (reference sequence). The CDR3 has 12 amino acids. The ends were cut back, 8 bases at V and 6 bases at J, with 10 bases in the middle. CDR3 DNA sequence: TGTGCCAGTTCCCAGGGTTCCGGGGAGCTGTTTTTT. Residues: CASSQGSGELFF.

The DNA of the CDR3 is TGTGCCAGTAGTAGAACACGGACAGGGCCCTCTATTCCAGCCTACGAGCAGTACTTC. Translated, it gives CASSRTRTGPSIPAYEQYF. The rearrangement links TRBV19 to TRBJ2-7, with 8 nucleotides matching TRBD1. This CDR3 has 19 amino acids. V gave up 4 bases and J gave up 2 bases; unmatched junction bases: 19. The germline V gene encodes CDR1 LNHDA and CDR2 SQIVND (reference sequence).

The V and J genes are TRBV29-1 and TRBJ1-1, with a tentative D call TRBD1 (5 bases). From germline, CDR1 is SQVTM and CDR2 ANQGSEA. The CDR3 has 14 amino acids. The V end was cut by 7 bases, the J end by 4 bases, with 19 bases between. The CDR3 loop reads CSEWGPGLGTEAFF. CDR3 sequence (DNA): TGCAGCGAATGGGGACCGGGACTGGGCACTGAAGCTTTCTTT.

In its sample, this clone is medium-sized (0.01 to 0.1%). The V call is TRBV9, the J call TRBJ2-7; D possibly corresponds to TRBD2 (6 bases). CDR3 length equals 14 residues. Germline loops: CDR1 SGDLS, CDR2 YYNGEE. V shed 0 bases and J shed 2 bases, with 9 bases lying between them. CDR3 bases: TGTGCCAGCAGCGTAGAAGGGAGGACCTACGAGCAGTACTTC. Translation gives CASSVEGRTYEQYF.

The sample holds a few counts of this clone. This chain uses TRBV11-3 with TRBJ2-2, with 7 bases matching TRBD2. The junction had 3 bases not matched to a gene; V was cut back by 4 bases and J by 7 bases. Per germline, CDR1 SGHNT and CDR2 YENEEA. CDR3 size: 13 residues. The DNA for the CDR3 is TGTGCCAGCAGCTCCGGACTAGTCGGGGAGCTGTTTTTT. Its protein is CASSSGLVGELFF.

The V gene is TRBV10-3, the J gene TRBJ2-7; unclear D gene. The CDR3 sequence is 13 residues long. V was trimmed by 7 bases and J by 0 bases, leaving 10 bases between them. Per the germline V gene, CDR1 is ENHRY and CDR2 is SYGVKD. The CDR3 sequence is CAIMGPPSYEQYF. CDR3 DNA sequence: TGTGCCATCATGGGCCCCCCCTCCTACGAGCAGTACTTC.

This clone has more than one count but fewer than ten. J is TRBJ2-7 and V is TRBV4-3, with 7 bases that match TRBD1. This CDR3 contains 14 residues. Germline trimming cut 3 bases from V and 1 base from J; bases unmatched to any gene: 3. CDR1 and CDR2 (germline): LGHNA, YSLEER. The CDR3: CASSQWDSSYEQYF. The DNA for the CDR3 is TGCGCCAGCAGCCAGTGGGACAGTTCCTACGAGCAGTACTTC.

The chain uses TRBV10-1 and TRBJ2-7; 8 nucleotides match TRBD1. The CDR3 has 14 residues. The V gene end was trimmed by 0 bases and the J gene end by 3 bases; junction bases not matched to a gene: 1. Germline V gene data show CDR1 as WNHNN and CDR2 as SYGVQD (reference sequence). DNA of the CDR3: TGCGCCAGCAGTGAGTCGGGACAGGACTACGAGCAGTACTTC. It is translated as CASSESGQDYEQYF.

This chain connects TRBV18 to TRBJ2-6; D is ambiguous. Germline CDR1 KGHSH, CDR2 LQKENI. CDR3 length: 16 residues. V lost 5 bases and J 5 bases, leaving 16 bases between the germline ends. CDR3 amino acids: CASSNHLQSRANVLTF. CDR3 sequence (DNA): TGTGCCAGCTCAAATCATTTACAAAGTCGGGCCAACGTCCTGACTTTC.

V gene TRBV5-4 combines with J gene TRBJ2-3; weak D call: TRBD2 (6 bases). The CDR3 covers 18 residues. Trimming removed 1 base from V and 0 bases from J, with 18 bases in between. Germline V gene sequence: CDR1 SGHNT, CDR2 YYREEE (reference sequence). Here the CDR3 DNA reads TGTGCCAGCAGCTTGCCGGGACTGGGGAAGGGGAGCACAGATACGCAGTATTTT. Translating it yields CASSLPGLGKGSTDTQYF.

This clone occurred a few times. This chain connects TRBV7-9 to TRBJ2-2; TRBD1 matches at 7 bases. V trimming: 8 bases; J trimming: 1 base; junction bases outside the gene matches: 1. The CDR3 consists of 13 residues. Germline CDR1 is SEHNR and CDR2 is FQNEAQ (reference sequence). CDR3 nucleotide sequence: TGTGCCAGCGGACAGGAGAACACCGGGGAGCTGTTTTTT. It encodes CASGQENTGELFF.